This TCR beta chain derives from a study of T cells in Graves' hyperthyroidism and ophthalmopathy. General study results and limits: Ophthalmopathy was distinguished from stable hyperthyroidism by 13 V-J signatures. Blood samples included most of the expanded thyroid clonotypes exceeding 0.001.

A few counts support this clonotype. What it binds is not known. The germline V gene encodes CDR1 GTSNPN and CDR2 SVGIG (reference sequence). The CDR3 has 13 residues. Trimming stripped 4 bases from V and 7 bases from J, with 13 bases between. RNA transcripts provided the source from which TCR beta CDR3 regions were amplified. Researchers ran a first-round RT-PCR on the TCR CDR3 using the HTBI primer set. TCRdb passed the multiplex PCR reads through MiXCR, listing each CDR3 protein once. The top ten clones hold around 8.1% of a sample with roughly 740,000 distinct CDR3 sequences, about a sixth of them seen once.

This clonotype was obtained from a man between 18 and 35 years old with Graves' hyperthyroidism. The chain joins TRBV30 to TRBJ2-2; a possible D gene is TRBD2 (6 bases). The sample taken for sequencing was blood. The CDR3 protein is CAWTPLAVGELFF. Here the CDR3 DNA reads TGTGCCTGGACCCCACTAGCAGTCGGGGAGCTGTTTTTT.